These T cell receptor beta chains were read from a single sample in a study of blood T cell repertoires in COVID-19. The repertoire was sequenced with immunoSEQ multiplex PCR; TCRdb's copy has only in-frame clones and lacks some. This table has tens of thousands of clones, about 86% appearing once. The specimen was peripheral blood. These receptors were obtained from a human donor in a cohort sampled during active COVID-19. The CDR3 runs from the conserved cysteine through the conserved F or W. Each record gives: V gene, J gene, D gene, CDR3 protein. The D gene is left open where the match is weak.

V gene: TRBV6-6; J gene: TRBJ1-1; D gene: .; CDR3 protein: CASSPQGNTEAFF
V gene: TRBV5-1; J gene: TRBJ1-4; D gene: .; CDR3 protein: CASSQRSGATNEKLFF
V gene: TRBV28; J gene: TRBJ2-7; D gene: .; CDR3 protein: CASTPSGESYEQYF
V gene: TRBV2; J gene: TRBJ1-1; D gene: .; CDR3 protein: CASQGLGHKNTEAFF
V gene: TRBV7-2; J gene: TRBJ2-7; D gene: TRBD2; CDR3 protein: CASSPRGGRFHEQYF
V gene: TRBV12-3/TRBV12-4; J gene: TRBJ1-2; D gene: .; CDR3 protein: CASSLGQAWGYTF
V gene: TRBV30; J gene: TRBJ1-2; D gene: TRBD1; CDR3 protein: CARRDRPSNYGYTF
V gene: TRBV11-3; J gene: TRBJ2-1; D gene: TRBD2; CDR3 protein: CASSPRASGIDNEQFF
V gene: TRBV28; J gene: TRBJ1-6; D gene: TRBD1; CDR3 protein: CASSGAGQGMDSPLHF
V gene: TRBV5-4; J gene: TRBJ2-1; D gene: TRBD2; CDR3 protein: CASSGTRYSYNEQFF
V gene: TRBV3-1/TRBV3-2; J gene: TRBJ2-7; D gene: .; CDR3 protein: CASSQPRGSGDYEQYF
V gene: TRBV27; J gene: TRBJ1-5; D gene: .; CDR3 protein: CASGEGFQPQHF
V gene: TRBV6-6; J gene: TRBJ2-1; D gene: TRBD2; CDR3 protein: CASSYSISGRNEQFF
V gene: TRBV5-1; J gene: TRBJ1-2; D gene: .; CDR3 protein: CASSLAGDYGYTF
V gene: TRBV7-9; J gene: TRBJ1-4; D gene: .; CDR3 protein: CASSLALGGTNEKLFF
V gene: TRBV5-6; J gene: TRBJ2-7; D gene: .; CDR3 protein: CASSLVSGEQYF
V gene: TRBV10-3; J gene: TRBJ1-6; D gene: .; CDR3 protein: CAISVGQWDSPLHF
V gene: TRBV6-5; J gene: TRBJ2-1; D gene: .; CDR3 protein: CASSPTGNEQFF
V gene: TRBV7-3; J gene: TRBJ2-1; D gene: TRBD2; CDR3 protein: CASSSTGTSGSYEQFF
V gene: TRBV6-6; J gene: TRBJ2-7; D gene: TRBD2; CDR3 protein: CASSYTGTSGSYEQYF
V gene: TRBV9; J gene: TRBJ2-5; D gene: TRBD2; CDR3 protein: CASSPLAGVAETQYF
V gene: TRBV11-2; J gene: TRBJ1-2; D gene: TRBD1; CDR3 protein: CASSRGQGKLYGYTF
V gene: TRBV10-2; J gene: TRBJ1-5; D gene: TRBD1; CDR3 protein: CASSDAGGAGQPQHF
V gene: TRBV7-9; J gene: TRBJ2-1; D gene: TRBD2; CDR3 protein: CASSPTSGSSNEQFF
V gene: TRBV11-2; J gene: TRBJ2-7; D gene: TRBD1; CDR3 protein: CASSRWTGGGYEQYF
V gene: TRBV21-1; J gene: TRBJ2-3; D gene: .; CDR3 protein: CASSKRCSGKLGTQYF
V gene: TRBV29-1; J gene: TRBJ2-7; D gene: TRBD1; CDR3 protein: CSVVLGQGDSYEQYF
V gene: TRBV13; J gene: TRBJ2-7; D gene: TRBD2; CDR3 protein: CASSLRLAGYEQYF
V gene: TRBV12-3/TRBV12-4; J gene: TRBJ2-7; D gene: .; CDR3 protein: CASREDYYYEQYF
V gene: TRBV9; J gene: TRBJ2-1; D gene: .; CDR3 protein: CASSVGVQGGEQFF
V gene: TRBV5-6; J gene: TRBJ1-1; D gene: TRBD1; CDR3 protein: CASSSYRGMNTEAFF
V gene: TRBV9; J gene: TRBJ2-7; D gene: TRBD1; CDR3 protein: CASSGRQGESYEQYF
V gene: TRBV12-3/TRBV12-4; J gene: TRBJ2-2; D gene: TRBD1; CDR3 protein: CASSLQGAGELFF
V gene: TRBV15; J gene: TRBJ2-2; D gene: TRBD2; CDR3 protein: CATGLPGGGRGAGELFF
V gene: TRBV6-6; J gene: TRBJ1-1; D gene: .; CDR3 protein: CASGQRLNTEAFF
V gene: TRBV12-5; J gene: TRBJ1-1; D gene: .; CDR3 protein: CASGFQLGSTEAFF
V gene: TRBV4-1; J gene: TRBJ1-1; D gene: .; CDR3 protein: CASSQGWGGTEAFF
V gene: TRBV3-1/TRBV3-2; J gene: TRBJ1-4; D gene: TRBD1; CDR3 protein: CASSQEGQGATNEKLFF
V gene: TRBV29-1; J gene: TRBJ2-3; D gene: .; CDR3 protein: CSVGLGIGDTQYF
V gene: TRBV7-9; J gene: TRBJ2-2; D gene: TRBD2; CDR3 protein: CASSLGTSGRITGELFF
V gene: TRBV18; J gene: TRBJ2-1; D gene: TRBD1; CDR3 protein: CASSPPGGTGAYNEQFF
V gene: TRBV11-1; J gene: TRBJ2-2; D gene: .; CDR3 protein: CASSLVAYAGELFF
V gene: TRBV28; J gene: TRBJ2-5; D gene: .; CDR3 protein: CASSPETQYF
V gene: TRBV7-3; J gene: TRBJ2-3; D gene: TRBD2; CDR3 protein: CASSLGLAGDTQYF
V gene: TRBV28; J gene: TRBJ2-7; D gene: TRBD2; CDR3 protein: CASSPSGTYEQYF
V gene: TRBV30; J gene: TRBJ2-5; D gene: .; CDR3 protein: CAWRKLAQETQYF
V gene: TRBV15; J gene: TRBJ2-2; D gene: TRBD1; CDR3 protein: CATSSPGTGFTGELFF